The rows below give T cell receptor beta chains drawn from one sample of a study of OX40 agonist ivuxolimab in advanced cancers. This table comes from immunoSEQ multiplex PCR, and its TCRdb copy is limited to in-frame clones, with some not included. The top ten hold over 0.6% of the sample, which has 110,000 or so clones, around 93% seen once. The specimen comprised CD4+ or CD8+ T cells sorted from blood, sampled in a trial of the OX40 agonist ivuxolimab. These receptors all come from an adult with an advanced solid tumor such as melanoma, head and neck, liver or kidney cancer. CDR3s include the opening cysteine and the closing phenylalanine or tryptophan. D genes are given only for firm matches.

d_call,v_call,j_call,cdr3_nt,cdr3_aa
-,TRBV30,TRBJ2-2,TGTGCCTTCCCATCCCCCGTGAACACCGGGGAGCTGTTTTTT,CAFPSPVNTGELFF
TRBD2,TRBV13,TRBJ2-1,TGTGCCAGCAGCTTAAGGCGGACTAGCGGGAACAATGAGCAGTTCTTC,CASSLRRTSGNNEQFF
-,TRBV14,TRBJ2-1,TGTGCCAGCAGCCCTCAGGGAGTCATTAAGAATGAGCAGTTCTTC,CASSPQGVIKNEQFF
-,TRBV6-6,TRBJ2-5,TGTGCCAGCGGGGGAAGCGACCGAGAGACCCAGTACTTC,CASGGSDRETQYF
-,TRBV7-6,TRBJ1-5,TGTGCCAGCAGCTTAGTTCAGGGCAGGGGCGGCAATCAGCCCCAGCATTTT,CASSLVQGRGGNQPQHF
-,TRBV28,TRBJ2-1,TGTGCCAGCACCCGGGGCTACAATGAGCAGTTCTTC,CASTRGYNEQFF
-,TRBV5-1,TRBJ2-3,TGCGCCAGCAGCTTGCGCCAGGGGCCAGATACGCAGTATTTT,CASSLRQGPDTQYF
TRBD1,TRBV6-5,TRBJ2-7,TGTGCCAGCCGGGACAGGGTAGACGAGCAGTACTTC,CASRDRVDEQYF
TRBD1,TRBV9,TRBJ1-1,TGTGCCAGCAGCGGAACGACAGGGACGAACACTGAAGCTTTCTTT,CASSGTTGTNTEAFF
TRBD1,TRBV6-1,TRBJ1-2,TGTGCCAGCAGAAACGTTATTGACAGGGGTGGCTACACCTTC,CASRNVIDRGGYTF
TRBD1,TRBV28,TRBJ1-1,TGTGCCAGCAGAAACCCGGCTGGACAGGGGCCTTTCAGCGAAGCTTTCTTT,CASRNPAGQGPFSEAFF
TRBD1,TRBV27,TRBJ2-7,TGTGCCAGCAGTTCCCAGGGGGTGTTCGAGCAGTACTTC,CASSSQGVFEQYF
-,TRBV10-3,TRBJ2-3,TGTGCCATCAATTCAGGGATTAGCACAGATACGCAGTATTTT,CAINSGISTDTQYF
TRBD2,TRBV9,TRBJ2-1,TGTGCCAGCAGCGGACCCGACCTAGCGGGAGCAAGGAGTGAGCAGTTCTTC,CASSGPDLAGARSEQFF
-,TRBV11-3,TRBJ1-1,TGTGCCAGCAGCTTCCCGGGCACTGAAGCTTTCTTT,CASSFPGTEAFF
TRBD2,TRBV5-5,TRBJ2-5,TGTGCCAGCAGCTTGGCATTAAGCGGGGGTCTCCAAGAGACCCAGTACTTC,CASSLALSGGLQETQYF
-,TRBV30,TRBJ1-5,TGTGCCTGGAGTCAGCCGAGCAATCAGCCCCAGCATTTT,CAWSQPSNQPQHF
-,TRBV2,TRBJ2-2,TGTGCCAGCAGTGAGCTCGGGACGACGAACACCGGGGAGCTGTTTTTT,CASSELGTTNTGELFF
TRBD1,TRBV27,TRBJ1-1,TGTGCCAGCAGTTCAATGACAGGGGGCGTCACTGAAGCTTTCTTT,CASSSMTGGVTEAFF
-,TRBV5-1,TRBJ2-1,TGCGCCAGCAGGCCGCGGGATTCGGACAATGAGCAGTTCTTC,CASRPRDSDNEQFF
-,TRBV11-2,TRBJ1-5,TGTGCCAGCAGCTTAGATAAGGGGAACAATCAGCCCCAGCATTTT,CASSLDKGNNQPQHF
-,TRBV6-1,TRBJ2-7,TGTGCCAGCAGCATAACCGGCAGGGACGGATACGAGCAGTACTTC,CASSITGRDGYEQYF